The present TCR beta chain was sequenced within a study of tissue T cells after allogeneic stem cell transplantation. Enrolled prospectively were adult allogeneic hematopoietic cell transplant recipients whose graft-versus-host disease was steroid-refractory. Trimming took 6 bases from V and 5 from J; bases not matched to a gene: 6. CDR1 is MNHEY, CDR2 SVGAGI, per germline. This CDR3 has 13 amino acids. TCRdb keeps only in-frame clones here, not all; method: immunoSEQ multiplex PCR. This sample has some 3,200 clones; around 66% occur once, and the top ten carry roughly 20%. This clonotype originated in a male patient aged 60 or older with steroid-refractory graft-versus-host disease after an allogeneic stem cell transplant. Some of these T cells may belong to the graft donor. This specimen was jejunal tissue, taken at autopsy. V is TRBV6-5 and J is TRBJ2-7; 8 nucleotides agree with TRBD1. The CDR3 DNA reads TGTGCCAGCAGATTGACAGGGGAGGACGAGCAGTACTTC. Its protein product is CASRLTGEDEQYF.